This T cell receptor beta chain stems from a study of identical twins. This clonotype was observed a handful of times. A template switching step contributed a universal primer site, while unique molecular identifiers were present in the cDNA. Each CDR3 protein is one row after TCRdb ran MiXCR on the 5' RACE reads. The sample lists just over 500,000 distinct CDR3 sequences, about 20% seen once, with roughly 0.9% in the top ten. Germline assignment: CDR1 MNHEY and CDR2 SVGEGT. With 5 bases clipped from V and 9 bases from J, the junction kept 9 bases outside the gene matches. CDR3 size: 14 residues. The same sample was also studied in work on T cells expressing NK-cell markers. According to that study: Expanded NKG2C+ T cell clones had unclear HCMV specificity.

Sequences were obtained from CD4+ T cells sorted from blood. The rearrangement uses TRBV6-2 or TRBV6-3 and TRBJ2-1; 8 bases line up with TRBD2. The source of this sequence is a woman aged 18-29 years in good health. DNA for the CDR3: TGTGCCAGCAGTACTAGCGGTTCTGCCCGTGAGCAGTTCTTC. Its protein product is CASSTSGSAREQFF.